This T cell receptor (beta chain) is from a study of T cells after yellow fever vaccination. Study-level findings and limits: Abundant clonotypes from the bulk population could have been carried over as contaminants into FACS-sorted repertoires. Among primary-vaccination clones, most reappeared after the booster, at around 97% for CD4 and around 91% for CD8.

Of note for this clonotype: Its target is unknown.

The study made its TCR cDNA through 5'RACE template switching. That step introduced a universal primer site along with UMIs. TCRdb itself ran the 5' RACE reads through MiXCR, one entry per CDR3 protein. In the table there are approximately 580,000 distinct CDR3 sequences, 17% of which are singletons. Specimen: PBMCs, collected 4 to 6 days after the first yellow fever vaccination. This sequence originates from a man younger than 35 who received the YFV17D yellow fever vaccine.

The CDR3 region is CASSLRTGGTEQFF. The CDR3 nucleotides read TGTGCCAGCTCCCTTAGGACAGGCGGGACCGAGCAGTTCTTC. The chain employs TRBV18 and TRBJ2-1; possibly TRBD1 for D (7 bases). V lost 6 bases and J lost 10, with 19 bases in between. This CDR3 spans 14 amino acids. CDR1 is KGHSH and CDR2 is LQKENI in the germline V gene.